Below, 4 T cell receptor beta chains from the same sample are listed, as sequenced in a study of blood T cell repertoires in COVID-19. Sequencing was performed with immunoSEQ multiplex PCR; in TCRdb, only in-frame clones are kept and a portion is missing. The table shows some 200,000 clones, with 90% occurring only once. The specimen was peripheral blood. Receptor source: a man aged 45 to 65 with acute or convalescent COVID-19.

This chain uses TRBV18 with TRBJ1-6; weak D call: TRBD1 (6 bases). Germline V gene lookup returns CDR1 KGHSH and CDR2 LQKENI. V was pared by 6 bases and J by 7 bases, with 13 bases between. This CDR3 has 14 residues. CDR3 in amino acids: CASSLQGGNSPLHF. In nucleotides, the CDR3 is TGTGCCAGCTCCTTACAGGGAGGGAATTCACCCCTCCACTTT.

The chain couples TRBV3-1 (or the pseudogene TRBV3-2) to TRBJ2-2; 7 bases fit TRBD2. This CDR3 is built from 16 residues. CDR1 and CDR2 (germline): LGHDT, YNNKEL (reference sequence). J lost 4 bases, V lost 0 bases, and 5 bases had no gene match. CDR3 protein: CASSQDRLASTGELFF. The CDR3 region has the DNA TGTGCCAGCAGCCAAGACAGACTAGCAAGCACCGGGGAGCTGTTTTTT.

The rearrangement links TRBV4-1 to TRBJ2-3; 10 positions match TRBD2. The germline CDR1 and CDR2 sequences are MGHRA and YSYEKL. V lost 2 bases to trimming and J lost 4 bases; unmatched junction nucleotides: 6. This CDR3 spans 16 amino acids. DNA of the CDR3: TGCGCCAGCAGCCAACTAGCGGGAGTCTTGGCAGATACGCAGTATTTT. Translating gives CASSQLAGVLADTQYF.

In nucleotides, the CDR3 is TGTGCCAGCAGCTTGGGAGTCCCTCCTTACGAGCAGTACTTC. Translation gives CASSLGVPPYEQYF. V and J are TRBV7-3 and TRBJ2-7, with D perhaps matching TRBD2 (5 bases). CDR3 length: 14 residues. The V gene's germline CDR1 is SGHTA and CDR2 FQGTGA. The germline V and J ends were trimmed by 3 bases and 4 bases, with 13 bases remaining between them.